This TCR beta chain is drawn from a study of CD8 T cells in Susac syndrome. An amount of RNA that ranged from roughly 0.5 to 1 ug was reverse transcribed with random hexamers. MiXCR, run by TCRdb on the immunoSEQ multiplex PCR reads, gives a single entry per CDR3 protein. The sample contains approximately 230,000 distinct CDR3 sequences, about 93% of which appear only once. CDR3 size: 17 residues. V shed 4 bases and J shed 0 bases, with 13 bases lying between them. Germline-derived CDR1 and CDR2 are SNHLY and FYNNEI. This rearrangement joins TRBV2 to TRBJ2-6; D unclear. The sequence was obtained from a human donor with multiple sclerosis. The sample comprised CD4+ T cells from PBMCs. CDR3 DNA sequence: TGTGCCAGCAGTGTCCAGCCCCCGAGCTCTGGGGCCAACGTCCTGACTTTC. Its protein product is CASSVQPPSSGANVLTF.